The 24 T cell receptor beta chains in this list originate from one sample, sequenced in a study of vaccination effects on CD4 cells after COVID-19. These receptors are not linked to any known antigen. Sequencing followed a ViraFEST assay step that expanded antigen-specific CD4+ T cells with viral peptide pools. Culture proceeded for more than 8 days, and CD4+ T cells were then isolated. Either the BNT162b2 or mRNA-1273 vaccine was given to participants in two doses. Sequencing was performed with immunoSEQ multiplex PCR; in TCRdb, only in-frame clones are kept and a portion is missing. The sample lists more than 50,000 clones, about 80% seen once, with about 0.86% in the top ten. Specimen: CD4+ T cells from PBMCs cultured with HCoV-OC43 spike peptides, collected after COVID-19 vaccination. Documented subset: HCoV-OC43 spike overlapping peptide pool stimulation. These receptors all come from a human donor who received a COVID-19 vaccine.

This clone was seen a single time. This chain uses TRBV19 with TRBJ1-1, with a weak D call TRBD1 (5 bases). Germline-derived CDR1 and CDR2 are LNHDA and SQIVND (reference sequence). Trimming removed 3 bases from V and 5 bases from J, with 13 bases in between. This CDR3 spans 14 amino acids. In DNA form, the CDR3 reads TGTGCCAGTAGTATGGCCAGGGTGGGGACTGAAGCTTTCTTT. It translates to CASSMARVGTEAFF.

The chain recombines TRBV7-3 with TRBJ2-5, with unresolved D. The V and J ends lost 2 bases and 1 base respectively, with 5 bases between them. The CDR3 covers 13 residues. From germline, CDR1 is SGHTA and CDR2 FQGTGA. The CDR3 DNA is TGTGCCAGCAGCTTAGGCGGCCAAGAGACCCAGTACTTC. Protein: CASSLGGQETQYF.

This clone was counted a single time. The V call is TRBV2, the J call TRBJ2-5; TRBD2 agrees at 10 bases. Unmatched junction bases numbered 7, after V lost 8 bases and J lost 4 bases. CDR3 length: 14 amino acids. The germline V gene has CDR1 SNHLY and CDR2 FYNNEI. DNA of the CDR3: TGTGCCAGCCGGAGCGGGGGGGGCCGAGAGACCCAGTACTTC. It yields the protein CASRSGGGRETQYF. The variable domain in full, with the rest retrieved from reference TRBV2 and TRBJ2-5, is EPEVTQTPSHQVTQMGQEVILRCVPISNHLYFYWYRQILGQKVEFLVSFYNNEISEKSEIFDDQFSVERPDGSNFTLKIRSTKLEDSAMYFCASRSGGGRETQYFGPGTRLLVL.

The chain is built from TRBV12-5 and TRBJ1-1, with D uncertain. Trimming removed 6 bases at V and 3 bases at J, with 8 bases between. The CDR3 has 12 amino acids. Germline-derived CDR1 and CDR2 are LGHNT and FRNRAP. The CDR3 DNA sequence: TGTGCTAGTGGCCGCGGGTACACTGAAGCTTTCTTT. Protein product: CASGRGYTEAFF.

This clone was detected a few times. The chain carries TRBV30 and TRBJ1-1, with 8 bases identical to TRBD1. The ends lost 3 bases at V and 4 bases at J; junction bases unmatched: 4. CDR1 and CDR2 (germline): GTSNPN, SVGIG (reference sequence). The CDR3 is 13 amino acids. This CDR3 is CAWSRTGFTEAFF. As DNA, the CDR3 is TGTGCCTGGAGCCGGACAGGGTTCACTGAAGCTTTCTTT.

The chain employs TRBV6-5 and TRBJ1-3, with a weak D call TRBD1 (5 bases). This CDR3 comprises 13 residues. Germline V gives CDR1 MNHEY, CDR2 SVGAGI. V was cut by 7 bases and J by 4 bases, with 11 bases left in between. The CDR3 loop reads CASMGDVGNTIYF. In DNA form, the CDR3 reads TGTGCCAGCATGGGGGACGTCGGAAACACCATATATTTT.

This chain connects TRBV6-5 to TRBJ1-3; D is undetermined. The CDR3 is 15 amino acids. The V and J ends lost 8 bases and 4 bases respectively, with 18 bases between them. CDR1 is MNHEY and CDR2 is SVGAGI in the germline V gene. The CDR3 sequence: CASSWTNSEGNTIYF. The CDR3 region has the DNA TGTGCCAGCTCTTGGACTAATTCAGAAGGAAACACCATATATTTT.

This sequence joins TRBV18 and TRBJ1-5; D is uncertain. The CDR3 covers 14 residues. V was pared by 4 bases and J by 2 bases, with 9 bases between. Germline assignment: CDR1 KGHSH and CDR2 LQKENI. In DNA form, the CDR3 reads TGTGCCAGCTCACGATCGCGGGGCAATCAGCCCCAGCATTTT. Its translation: CASSRSRGNQPQHF.

The rearrangement uses TRBV7-9 and TRBJ2-6; 8 bases are shared with TRBD2. The length of the CDR3 is 16 residues. CDR1 SEHNR and CDR2 FQNEAQ come from the germline V gene (reference sequence). The V segment lost 5 bases and the J segment 2 bases; nucleotides outside the gene matches: 5. CDR3 amino acids: CASSTTGGAGANVLTF. CDR3 bases: TGTGCCAGCAGCACCACGGGGGGGGCTGGGGCCAACGTCCTGACTTTC.

This clone was found a few times. The chain employs TRBV6-2 or TRBV6-3 and TRBJ2-2; the D gene is possibly TRBD1 (6 bases). Germline assignment: CDR1 MNHEY and CDR2 SVGEGT. V was clipped by 6 bases and J by 1 base, with 15 bases between them. This CDR3 is built from 16 residues. Here the CDR3 reads CASSPHGRGNTGELFF. The CDR3 coding sequence is TGTGCCAGCAGCCCCCATGGCAGGGGGAACACCGGGGAGCTGTTTTTT.

The J gene is TRBJ1-3, the V gene TRBV18; D possibly corresponds to TRBD1 (5 bases). The germline V and J ends were trimmed by 3 bases and 3 bases, with 15 bases remaining between them. Per the germline V gene, CDR1 is KGHSH and CDR2 is LQKENI. The CDR3 runs 16 residues. The CDR3 DNA reads as TGTGCCAGCTCACCGGGCATACCGGGACTTGGAAACACCATATATTTT. Translated, it gives CASSPGIPGLGNTIYF.

This clone was seen once. J is TRBJ2-5 and V is TRBV14, with D perhaps being TRBD1 or TRBD2 (5 bases each). Trimming removed 3 bases from V and 1 base from J, with 15 bases in between. CDR1 and CDR2 (germline): SGHDN, FVKESK. This CDR3 is 16 amino acids long. CDR3 loop: CASSHLGVSPQETQYF. The DNA of the CDR3 is TGTGCCAGCAGCCACCTGGGGGTCTCCCCCCAAGAGACCCAGTACTTC. The full variable domain, its missing parts supplied by reference TRBV14 and TRBJ2-5, is EAGVTQFPSHSVIEKGQTVTLRCDPISGHDNLYWYRRVMGKEIKFLLHFVKESKQDESGMPNNRFLAERTGGTYSTLKVQPAELEDSGVYFCASSHLGVSPQETQYFGPGTRLLVL.

The chain uses TRBV2 and TRBJ2-5, with D possibly being TRBD2 (5 bases). There are 13 residues in the CDR3. Between the trimmed V and J ends, which lost 5 bases and 5 bases, there was a span of 12 bases. Germline V gene sequence: CDR1 SNHLY, CDR2 FYNNEI. CDR3 protein: CASSRVREETQYF. In nucleotides, the CDR3 is TGTGCCAGCAGTAGGGTAAGGGAGGAGACCCAGTACTTC.

The chain uses TRBV29-1 and TRBJ2-1; D unclear. This CDR3 is 13 amino acids long. Deletions cut 3 bases from V and 0 bases from J, with 6 bases between. CDR1 is SQVTM and CDR2 is ANQGSEA in the germline V gene. CDR3 DNA sequence: TGCAGCGTTGATAGGGCCTCCTACAATGAGCAGTTCTTC. Protein: CSVDRASYNEQFF.

V usage is TRBV23-1 and J usage is TRBJ2-7, with a tentative D call TRBD1 (6 bases). TRBV23-1 is known as an ORF, though its function is uncertain. This CDR3 has 14 amino acids. Deletions cut 8 bases from V and 7 bases from J, with 21 bases between. The CDR3 loop is CASRVNGGRTEQYV. In nucleotides, the CDR3 is TGCGCCAGCCGAGTCAATGGGGGCAGGACGGAGCAGTACGTC.

The rearrangement uses TRBV30 and TRBJ2-3; D unclear. The CDR3 is made up of 14 amino acids. Trimming took off 2 bases at V and 0 bases at J, with 9 bases between the two ends. Germline V lookup: CDR1 GTSNPN, CDR2 SVGIG (reference sequence). The CDR3 DNA sequence: TGTGCCTGGAGTCGGATTCTTAGCACAGATACGCAGTATTTT. Its translation is CAWSRILSTDTQYF.

In this sample, this clone turned up once. This chain joins TRBV18 and TRBJ2-3; D perhaps matches TRBD2 (5 bases). The CDR3 is 15 amino acids. Per the germline V gene, CDR1 is KGHSH and CDR2 is LQKENI. V was trimmed by 0 bases and J by 4 bases, leaving 11 bases between them. The CDR3: CASSPPDFNPDTQYF. The CDR3, as DNA: TGTGCCAGCTCACCACCGGACTTTAATCCAGATACGCAGTATTTT.

The gene calls are TRBV6-6 and TRBJ2-6, with unresolved D. The CDR3 is 15 residues long. Germline V gene lookup returns CDR1 MNHNY and CDR2 SVGAGI (reference sequence). The V end lost 6 bases, the J end lost 0 bases, and 9 bases lay between the germline ends. This CDR3 reads CASRLDISGANVLTF. The CDR3, as DNA: TGTGCCAGCAGATTAGACATCTCTGGGGCCAACGTCCTGACTTTC.

The CDR3 DNA reads TGTGCCAGCAGCTTAGGTACCACTGAAGCTTTCTTT. As protein: CASSLGTTEAFF. J is TRBJ1-1 and V is TRBV7-8; D unresolved. This CDR3 comprises 12 residues. The germline V and J ends were trimmed by 1 base and 4 bases, with 4 bases remaining between them. Germline V gives CDR1 SGHVS, CDR2 FQNEAQ.

This clone has only a few counts. The V and J genes are TRBV6-1 and TRBJ2-7, with a tentative D call TRBD1 (5 bases). Trimming removed 1 base from V and 1 base from J, with 5 bases in between. There are 13 residues in the CDR3. CDR1 is MNHNS and CDR2 is SASEGT in the germline V gene. Here the CDR3 reads CASSEDRSYEQYV. CDR3 coding DNA: TGTGCCAGCAGTGAAGACAGGTCCTACGAGCAGTACGTC.

With regard to this clone: Its ends do not fully match the called genes, so a read error is possible. The CDR3 sequence: CATSDLQGSRFVF. In DNA, the CDR3 is TGTGCCACCAGTGATTTACAGGGCAGCCGATTTGTCTTT. The genes are TRBV24-1 and TRBJ1-1; D is perhaps TRBD1 (6 bases). The CDR3 is made up of 13 amino acids. Germline lookup yields CDR1 KGHDR and CDR2 SFDVKD.

This clone was counted a few times. The rearrangement links TRBV27 to TRBJ2-5; 7 positions agree with TRBD2. Germline trimming cut 5 bases from V and 5 bases from J; bases unmatched to any gene: 11. The CDR3 extends over 15 amino acids. In germline, CDR1 is MNHEY, CDR2 SMNVEV (reference sequence). CDR3 amino acids: CASSPGTTSVETQYF. In DNA, the CDR3 is TGTGCCAGCAGTCCCGGGACTACTTCTGTGGAGACCCAGTACTTC.

A single count supports this clone. The J gene is TRBJ2-1, the V gene TRBV10-1; 8 nucleotides align to TRBD1. CDR1 and CDR2 from the germline V gene are WNHNN and SYGVQD (reference sequence). V shed 3 bases, J shed 6 bases, and the junction held 7 bases outside the gene matches. The CDR3 loop spans 15 amino acids. This chain's CDR3 is CASSEVDRVGNEQFF. CDR3 DNA: TGCGCCAGCAGTGAAGTGGACAGGGTGGGCAATGAGCAGTTCTTC.

V usage is TRBV4-1 and J usage is TRBJ2-2; TRBD2 is a possible D gene (6 bases). Germline V CDR1 and CDR2: MGHRA, YSYEKL. The germline V and J ends were trimmed by 4 bases and 3 bases, with 12 bases remaining between them. CDR3 length: 15 residues. CDR3 coding DNA: TGCGCCAGCAGCCCCGGGCCGGGGGACACCGGGGAGCTGTTTTTT. Translating gives CASSPGPGDTGELFF.